The rows below give T cell receptor beta chains drawn from one sample of a study of HIV-infected patients and healthy controls. TCRdb processed the 5' RACE reads anew with MiXCR; each CDR3 protein has one entry. The sample contains about 10,000 distinct CDR3 sequences, under 11% of which appear only once. The material was blood, obtained before antiretroviral therapy. These TCRs come from an adult with HIV infection. Each CDR3 is given with its conserved first and last residue. A D gene is named only where the DNA matches it firmly. Size is omitted from some rows. Given values are once, few, many or a class for expanded clones.

j_call d_call clone_size v_call cdr3_aa cdr3_nt
TRBJ2-1 TRBD2 many TRBV29-1 CSVGVGRGREQFF TGCAGCGTTGGAGTCGGGAGGGGTCGTGAGCAGTTCTTC
TRBJ2-7 - - TRBV7-9 CASSLAAKAYEQYF TGTGCCAGCAGCTTAGCCGCCAAGGCCTACGAGCAGTACTTC
TRBJ1-4 TRBD1 medium-sized TRBV7-2 CASSLPQGAVEKLFF TGTGCCAGCAGCTTACCCCAGGGGGCTGTTGAAAAACTGTTTTTT
TRBJ1-2 - many TRBV28 CASRPNREGYTF TGTGCCAGCAGACCTAACAGGGAAGGCTACACCTTC
TRBJ2-3 - - TRBV7-2 CASSLIPSTDTQYF TGTGCCAGCAGCTTAATACCTAGCACAGATACGCAGTATTTT
TRBJ1-6 TRBD1 many TRBV20-1 CSARENRGPNPYNSPLHF TGCAGTGCTAGAGAGAACAGGGGACCTAACCCCTATAATTCACCCCTCCACTTT
TRBJ2-2 - - TRBV19 CASRIGAAANTGELFF TGTGCCAGTAGGATCGGAGCAGCCGCGAACACCGGGGAGCTGTTTTTT
TRBJ2-2 - many TRBV7-7 CASSLSARTGELFF TGTGCCAGCAGCTTATCTGCCAGAACCGGGGAGCTGTTTTTT
TRBJ2-5 - many TRBV5-4 CASSLDGRQETQYF TGTGCCAGCAGCTTGGATGGCAGGCAAGAGACCCAGTACTTC
TRBJ1-4 - many TRBV5-6 CASSLAPVRMREIMNFEKLFF TGTGCCAGCAGCTTGGCCCCGGTCAGGATGAGGGAAATAATGAATTTTGAAAAACTGTTTTTT
TRBJ2-5 TRBD2 many TRBV12-3/TRBV12-4 CASSRTSGGVAQYF TGTGCCAGCAGTCGGACTAGCGGCGGGGTGGCCCAGTACTTC
TRBJ2-1 TRBD1 medium-sized TRBV5-1 CASSLIGQGSPNEQFF TGCGCCAGCAGCTTGATCGGACAGGGAAGTCCCAATGAGCAGTTCTTC
TRBJ1-2 - few TRBV6-5 CASSSRLDTTGLKGYGYTF TGTGCCAGCAGTTCCCGATTAGACACCACAGGTTTAAAGGGTTATGGCTACACCTTC
TRBJ1-5 TRBD1 many TRBV28 CASSRQGDSNQPQHF TGTGCCAGCAGTCGGCAGGGGGATAGCAATCAGCCCCAGCATTTT
TRBJ2-7 TRBD2 - TRBV29-1 CSVDGAGESLEQYF TGCAGCGTGGACGGAGCGGGAGAATCCCTCGAGCAGTACTTC
TRBJ2-3 TRBD2 many TRBV15 CATSRGLALSTDTQYF TGTGCCACCAGCAGAGGACTAGCGCTTAGCACAGATACGCAGTATTTT
TRBJ2-1 - few TRBV7-6 CASSPWGVGDEQFF TGTGCCAGCAGCCCCTGGGGGGTGGGCGATGAGCAGTTCTTC
TRBJ1-3 - many TRBV28 CASTPLPEYSGNTIYF TGTGCCAGCACCCCTTTGCCGGAATACTCTGGAAACACCATATATTTT
TRBJ2-7 - many TRBV20-1 CSARSDTVTYEQYF TGCAGTGCCAGAAGTGACACGGTTACCTACGAGCAGTACTTC
TRBJ2-3 - many TRBV11-1 CASSLHRGTATLTTSTDTQYF TGTGCCAGCAGCCTACACCGCGGGACAGCTACCTTAACCACTAGCACAGATACGCAGTATTTT
TRBJ1-6 TRBD1 - TRBV20-1 CSARVETGASPLHF TGCAGTGCTAGAGTAGAGACAGGGGCTTCACCCCTCCACTTT
TRBJ2-1 TRBD2 many TRBV7-6 CASSFASGGSHNEQFF TGTGCCAGCAGCTTTGCCAGCGGGGGGTCACATAATGAGCAGTTCTTC
TRBJ1-5 TRBD1 many TRBV5-1 CASSIRDRGGVRPQHF TGCGCCAGCAGCATACGGGACAGGGGAGGTGTACGGCCCCAGCATTTT
TRBJ2-3 TRBD2 medium-sized TRBV5-4 CASSLQTLTSGGNTDTQYF TGTGCCAGCAGCTTGCAGACCCTTACTAGCGGGGGGAACACAGATACGCAGTATTTT
TRBJ2-7 TRBD1 - TRBV6-2/TRBV6-3 CASSNTGGTYEQYF TGTGCCAGCAGTAACACAGGGGGCACCTACGAGCAGTACTTC
TRBJ2-7 - many TRBV29-1 CSVWIQAAYEQYF TGCAGCGTTTGGATACAGGCTGCCTACGAGCAGTACTTC
TRBJ2-1 - - TRBV5-6 CASSLGWGNNEQFF TGTGCCAGCAGCTTGGGATGGGGGAACAATGAGCAGTTCTTC
TRBJ2-3 - medium-sized TRBV3-1 CASTERASTDTQYF TGTGCCAGCACCGAGCGAGCTAGCACAGATACGCAGTATTTT
TRBJ1-2 - - TRBV6-5 CASSSVRGHGYTF TGTGCCAGCAGTTCCGTCAGGGGTCATGGCTACACCTTC
TRBJ2-7 - few TRBV7-2 CASSLGPGWYEQYF TGTGCCAGCAGCTTAGGGCCAGGGTGGTACGAGCAGTACTTC
TRBJ1-1 - many TRBV11-2 CASSFNAGSTEAFF TGTGCCAGCAGCTTTAATGCAGGTTCCACTGAAGCTTTCTTT
TRBJ1-5 - many TRBV6-2/TRBV6-3 CASSYSRGTRNQPQHF TGTGCCAGCAGTTACTCGCGGGGCACCCGCAATCAGCCCCAGCATTTT
TRBJ2-7 - many TRBV5-6 CASSLAIYEQYF TGTGCCAGCAGCTTGGCTATCTACGAGCAGTACTTC
TRBJ1-4 - few TRBV4-3 CASSQDYGGIATNEKLFF TGCGCCAGCAGCCAAGATTACGGGGGTATCGCAACTAATGAAAAACTGTTTTTT
TRBJ2-1 TRBD1 medium-sized TRBV5-5 CASSDWDRSYNEQFF TGTGCCAGCAGCGACTGGGACAGGAGTTACAATGAGCAGTTCTTC
TRBJ2-7 TRBD1 many TRBV7-2 CASSQGTVYYEQYF TGTGCCAGCAGCCAAGGGACAGTTTACTACGAGCAGTACTTC
TRBJ2-5 - many TRBV4-3 CASSQESGAIGETQYF TGCGCCAGCAGCCAAGAATCGGGGGCGATTGGAGAGACCCAGTACTTC
TRBJ2-7 TRBD1 - TRBV11-2 CASSEGQSQEQYF TGTGCCAGCAGCGAGGGACAGTCCCAGGAGCAGTACTTC
TRBJ2-3 TRBD2 medium-sized TRBV28 CASSFGAVAGEDTQYF TGTGCCAGCAGTTTCGGCGCGGTAGCGGGAGAAGATACGCAGTATTTT
TRBJ1-6 - few TRBV9 CASSEKTGISYNSPLHF TGTGCCAGCAGCGAAAAAACAGGGATCTCCTATAATTCACCCCTCCACTTT
TRBJ2-5 - many TRBV6-1 CASSEFGETQYF TGTGCCAGCAGTGAATTTGGGGAGACCCAGTACTTC
TRBJ2-5 TRBD2 medium-sized TRBV7-2 CASSQPGLAGLETQYF TGTGCCAGCAGCCAGCCGGGACTAGCGGGGTTAGAGACCCAGTACTTC
TRBJ2-7 TRBD1 many TRBV2 CASSENSPRGSSYEQYF TGTGCCAGCAGTGAAAATTCACCCAGGGGGAGCTCCTACGAGCAGTACTTC
TRBJ1-3 - few TRBV4-3 CASSLELRYSGNTIYF TGCGCCAGCAGCCTCGAACTCAGATACTCTGGAAACACCATATATTTT